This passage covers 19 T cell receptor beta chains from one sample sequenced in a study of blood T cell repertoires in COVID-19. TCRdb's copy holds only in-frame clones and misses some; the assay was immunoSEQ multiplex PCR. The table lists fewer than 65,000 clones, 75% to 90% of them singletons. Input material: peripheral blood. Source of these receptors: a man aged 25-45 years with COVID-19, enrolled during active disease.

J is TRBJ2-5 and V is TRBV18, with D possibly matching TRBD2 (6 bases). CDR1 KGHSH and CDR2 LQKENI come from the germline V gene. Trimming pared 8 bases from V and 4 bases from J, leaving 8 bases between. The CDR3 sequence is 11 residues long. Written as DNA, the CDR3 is TGTGCCAGCGGGACTCCAGAGACCCAGTACTTC. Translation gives CASGTPETQYF.

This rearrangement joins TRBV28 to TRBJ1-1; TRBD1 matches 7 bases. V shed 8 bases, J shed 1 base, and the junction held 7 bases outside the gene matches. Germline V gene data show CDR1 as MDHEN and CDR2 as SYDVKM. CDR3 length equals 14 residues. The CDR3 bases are TGTGCCAGCCGAAAGACAGGGAGGAACACTGAAGCTTTCTTT. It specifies CASRKTGRNTEAFF.

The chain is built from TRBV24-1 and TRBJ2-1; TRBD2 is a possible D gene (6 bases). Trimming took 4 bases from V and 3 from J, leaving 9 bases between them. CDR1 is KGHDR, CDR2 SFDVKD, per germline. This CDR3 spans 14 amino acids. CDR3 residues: CATSEPGGYNEQFF. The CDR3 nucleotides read TGTGCCACCAGTGAACCCGGGGGCTACAATGAGCAGTTCTTC.

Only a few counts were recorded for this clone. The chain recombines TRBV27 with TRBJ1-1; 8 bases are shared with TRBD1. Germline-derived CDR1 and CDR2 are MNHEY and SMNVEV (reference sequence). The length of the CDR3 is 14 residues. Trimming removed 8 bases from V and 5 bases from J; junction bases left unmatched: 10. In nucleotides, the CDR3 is TGTGCCAGCCTTAGCTACAGGGGGAATACTGAAGCTTTCTTT. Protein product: CASLSYRGNTEAFF.

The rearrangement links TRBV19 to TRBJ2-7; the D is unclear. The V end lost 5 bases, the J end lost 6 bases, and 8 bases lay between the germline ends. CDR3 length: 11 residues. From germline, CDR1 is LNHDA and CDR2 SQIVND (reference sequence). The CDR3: CASSDSFEQYF. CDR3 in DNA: TGTGCCAGTAGTGATAGCTTCGAGCAGTACTTC.

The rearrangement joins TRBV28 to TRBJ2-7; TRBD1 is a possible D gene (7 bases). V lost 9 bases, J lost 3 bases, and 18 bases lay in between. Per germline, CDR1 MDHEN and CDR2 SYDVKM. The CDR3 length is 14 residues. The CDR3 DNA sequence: TGTGCCAGGGAACGCGGGACAGCTCACTACGAGCAGTACTTC. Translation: CARERGTAHYEQYF.

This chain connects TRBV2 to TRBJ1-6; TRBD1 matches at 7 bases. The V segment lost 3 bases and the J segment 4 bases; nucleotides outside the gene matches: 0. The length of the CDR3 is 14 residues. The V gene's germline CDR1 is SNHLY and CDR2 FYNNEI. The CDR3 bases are TGTGCCAGCAGTGAGGGACAGTATAATTCACCCCTCCACTTT. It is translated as CASSEGQYNSPLHF.

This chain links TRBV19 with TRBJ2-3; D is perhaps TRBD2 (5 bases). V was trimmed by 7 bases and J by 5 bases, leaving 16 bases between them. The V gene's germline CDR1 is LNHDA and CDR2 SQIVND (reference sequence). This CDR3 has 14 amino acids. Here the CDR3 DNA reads TGTGCCAGTAAAGTGGGAGCAACGGGAGATACGCAGTATTTT. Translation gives CASKVGATGDTQYF.

The CDR3 here is CASSPGTAVGIQYF. In DNA, the CDR3 is TGTGCCAGCAGCCCCGGGACAGCTGTGGGCATTCAGTACTTC. V is TRBV7-2 and J is TRBJ2-4, with 7 bases fitting TRBD1. CDR3 length equals 14 residues. The V gene's germline CDR1 is SGHTA and CDR2 FQGNSA. J lost 9 bases, V lost 5 bases, and 10 bases had no gene match.

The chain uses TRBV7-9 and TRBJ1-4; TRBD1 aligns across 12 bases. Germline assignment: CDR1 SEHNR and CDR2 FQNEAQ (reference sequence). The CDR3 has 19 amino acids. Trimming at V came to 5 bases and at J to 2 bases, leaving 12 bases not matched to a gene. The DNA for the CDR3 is TGTGCCAGCAGCCCCGGGACAGGGGGCGCCGGGAGGACTAATGAAAAACTGTTTTTT. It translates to CASSPGTGGAGRTNEKLFF.

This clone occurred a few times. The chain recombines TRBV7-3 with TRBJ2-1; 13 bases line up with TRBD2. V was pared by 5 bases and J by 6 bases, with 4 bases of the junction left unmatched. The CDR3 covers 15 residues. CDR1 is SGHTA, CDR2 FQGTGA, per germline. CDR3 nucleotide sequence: TGTGCCAGCAGCCCCGGACTAGCGGGAGCCAATGAGCAGTTCTTC. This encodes CASSPGLAGANEQFF.

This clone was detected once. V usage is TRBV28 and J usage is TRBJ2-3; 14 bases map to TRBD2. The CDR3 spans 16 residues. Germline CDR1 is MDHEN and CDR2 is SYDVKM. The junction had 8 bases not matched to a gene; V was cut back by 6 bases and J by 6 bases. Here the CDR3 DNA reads TGTGCCAGCAGCCGCGGGACTAGCGGGAGTCCGGATACGCAGTATTTT. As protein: CASSRGTSGSPDTQYF. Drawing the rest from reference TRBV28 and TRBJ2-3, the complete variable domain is DVKVTQSSRYLVKRTGEKVFLECVQDMDHENMFWYRQDPGLGLRLIYFSYDVKMKEKGDIPEGYSVSREKKERFSLILESASTNQTSMYLCASSRGTSGSPDTQYFGPGTRLTVL.

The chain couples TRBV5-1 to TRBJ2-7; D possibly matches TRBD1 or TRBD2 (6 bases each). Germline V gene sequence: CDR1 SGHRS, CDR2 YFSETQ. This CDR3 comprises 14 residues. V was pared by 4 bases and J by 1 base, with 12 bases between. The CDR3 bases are TGCGCCAGCAGCATGGGGGGCTCGTCCTACGAGCAGTACTTC. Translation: CASSMGGSSYEQYF.

CDR3 nucleotides: TGTGCCTGGAGTTTCAGGCCGACTAGCGGGAGCTACGAGCAGTACTTC. This encodes CAWSFRPTSGSYEQYF. The J gene is TRBJ2-7, the V gene TRBV30; 12 bases fit TRBD2. Germline V lookup: CDR1 GTSNPN, CDR2 SVGIG (reference sequence). The V segment lost 2 bases and the J segment 3 bases; nucleotides outside the gene matches: 8. The CDR3 covers 16 residues. Full variable domain (remainder filled in from reference TRBV30 and TRBJ2-7): SQTIHQWPATLVQPVGSPLSLECTVEGTSNPNLYWYRQAAGRGLQLLFYSVGIGQISSEVPQNLSASRPQDRQFILSSKKLLLSDSGFYLCAWSFRPTSGSYEQYFGPGTRLTVT.

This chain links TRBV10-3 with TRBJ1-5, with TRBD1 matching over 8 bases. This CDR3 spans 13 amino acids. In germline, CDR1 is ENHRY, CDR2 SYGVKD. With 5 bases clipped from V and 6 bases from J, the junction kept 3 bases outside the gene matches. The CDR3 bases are TGTGCCATCAGTCAGGGGGCCGGTCAGCCCCAGCATTTT. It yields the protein CAISQGAGQPQHF.

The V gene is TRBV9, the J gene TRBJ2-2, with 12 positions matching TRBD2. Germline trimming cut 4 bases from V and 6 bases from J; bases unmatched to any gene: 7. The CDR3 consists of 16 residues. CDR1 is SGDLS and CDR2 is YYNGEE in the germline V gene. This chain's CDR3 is CASSLWTSGNSGELFF. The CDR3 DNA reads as TGTGCCAGCAGCCTCTGGACTAGCGGGAATTCCGGGGAGCTGTTTTTT.

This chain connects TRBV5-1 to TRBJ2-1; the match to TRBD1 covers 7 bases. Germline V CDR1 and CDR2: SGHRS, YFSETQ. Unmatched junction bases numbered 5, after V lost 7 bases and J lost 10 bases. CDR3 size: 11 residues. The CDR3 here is CASGLDREQFF. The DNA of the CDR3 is TGCGCCAGCGGCCTGGACAGGGAGCAGTTCTTC.

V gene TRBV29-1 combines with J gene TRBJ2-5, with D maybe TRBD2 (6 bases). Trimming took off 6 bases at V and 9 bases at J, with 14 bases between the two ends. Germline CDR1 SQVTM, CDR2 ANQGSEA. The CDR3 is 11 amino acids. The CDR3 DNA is TGCAGCGTGGGCCCCGGAGGGCCCCAGTACTTC. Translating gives CSVGPGGPQYF.

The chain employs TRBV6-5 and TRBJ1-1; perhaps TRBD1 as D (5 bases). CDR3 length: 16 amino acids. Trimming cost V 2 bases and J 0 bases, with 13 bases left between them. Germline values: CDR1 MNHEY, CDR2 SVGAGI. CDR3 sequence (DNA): TGTGCCAGCAGTTACGGCTCAGGGTCGATGAACACTGAAGCTTTCTTT. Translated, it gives CASSYGSGSMNTEAFF.